This T cell receptor beta chain was found in a study of regulatory T cells. Study conclusions and caveats: In patients, unique TRB V-J pairs were restricted and V/J usage skewed, especially in Tregs. Hydrophobic residues at CDR3 positions 6 and 7 were enriched in conventional CD4+ T cells of CD3G-deficient patients.

V dropped 5 bases and J dropped 3 bases, with 14 bases sitting between them. From germline, CDR1 is MDHEN and CDR2 SYDVKM. This CDR3 spans 14 amino acids. The PCR used 52 TRBV and 13 TRBJ primers. Repertoires were generated with immunoSEQ multiplex PCR, while TCRdb's copy carries only in-frame clones and drops some. Of 30,000 to 40,000 clones in the sample, about 93% are singletons; the top ten hold approximately 0.98%. Turning to this clone: The antigen is unknown.

The genes are TRBV28 and TRBJ2-7; TRBD1 is a possible D gene (5 bases). Sequenced: conventional CD4+ T cells sorted from blood. The source is a child aged 2 to 10 with CD3G deficiency. The CDR3 spells CASSHQGLSYEQYF. CDR3 DNA sequence: TGTGCCAGCAGTCATCAGGGATTAAGCTACGAGCAGTACTTC.